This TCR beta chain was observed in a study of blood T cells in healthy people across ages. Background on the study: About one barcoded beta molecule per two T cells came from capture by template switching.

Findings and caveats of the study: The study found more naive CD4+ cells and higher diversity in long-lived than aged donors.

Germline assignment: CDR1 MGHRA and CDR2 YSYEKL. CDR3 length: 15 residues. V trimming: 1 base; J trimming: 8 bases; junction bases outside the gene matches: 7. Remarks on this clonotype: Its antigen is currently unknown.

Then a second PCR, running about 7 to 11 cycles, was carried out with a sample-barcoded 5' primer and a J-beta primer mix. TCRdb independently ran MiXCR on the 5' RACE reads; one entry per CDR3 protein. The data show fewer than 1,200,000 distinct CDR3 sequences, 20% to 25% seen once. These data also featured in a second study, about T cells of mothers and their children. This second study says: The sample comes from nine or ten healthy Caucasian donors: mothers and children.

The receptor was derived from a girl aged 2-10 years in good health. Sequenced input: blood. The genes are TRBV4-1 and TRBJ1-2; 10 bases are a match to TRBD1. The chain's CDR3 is CASSQVETGGFGYTF. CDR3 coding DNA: TGCGCCAGCAGCCAAGTTGAGACAGGGGGCTTCGGCTACACCTTC.